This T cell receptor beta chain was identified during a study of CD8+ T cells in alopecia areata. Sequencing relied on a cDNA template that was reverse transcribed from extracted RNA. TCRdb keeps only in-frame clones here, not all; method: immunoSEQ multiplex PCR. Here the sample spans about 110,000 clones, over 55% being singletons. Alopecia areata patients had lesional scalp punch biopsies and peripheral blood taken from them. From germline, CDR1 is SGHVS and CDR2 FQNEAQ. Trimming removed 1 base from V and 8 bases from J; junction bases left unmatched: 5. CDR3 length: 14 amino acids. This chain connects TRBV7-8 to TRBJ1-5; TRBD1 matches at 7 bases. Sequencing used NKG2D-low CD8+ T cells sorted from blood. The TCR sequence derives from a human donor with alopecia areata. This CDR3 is CASSLGAGGKPQHF. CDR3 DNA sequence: TGTGCCAGCAGCTTAGGTGCAGGGGGGAAGCCCCAGCATTTT.